This T cell receptor (beta chain) was identified in a study of neurological immune-mediated disorders. This clonotype was seen many times. The CDR3 has 14 residues. Germline V gene data show CDR1 as LNHDA and CDR2 as SQIVND (reference sequence). Trimming removed 2 bases from V and 5 bases from J; junction bases left unmatched: 3. TCRdb analysed the 5' RACE reads with MiXCR anew, one entry per CDR3 protein. The sample contains about 46,000 distinct CDR3 sequences, roughly 2% of which appear only once. This clonotype was sampled from a woman aged 40 to 50 with multiple sclerosis. What was sequenced was PBMCs. The chain couples TRBV19 to TRBJ1-5; 7 nucleotides line up with TRBD1. CDR3 bases: TGTGCCAGTAGTATACGGACAGGACATCAGCCCCAGCATTTT. Residues: CASSIRTGHQPQHF.